These 18 T cell receptor beta chains originate from one sample sequenced in a study of T cells after yellow fever vaccination. MiXCR, applied by TCRdb to the 5' RACE reads, yields one record per CDR3 protein. The profile shows about 260,000 distinct CDR3 sequences, roughly 3.5% of them singletons. This sample comprised PBMCs, obtained 15 days after the yellow fever booster vaccination. These receptors originate from a man aged 18 to 35 who received the YFV17D yellow fever vaccine.

This clonotype was counted at least ten times. The chain links TRBV7-9 to TRBJ1-4; the D gene is possibly TRBD1 (5 bases). The CDR3 contains 16 residues. Deletions cut 5 bases from V and 6 bases from J, with 19 bases between. Germline CDR1 and CDR2: SEHNR and FQNEAQ (reference sequence). DNA for the CDR3: TGTGCCAGCAGCCTCGTATTTGGGCAGGGCGATGAAAAACTGTTTTTT. It encodes CASSLVFGQGDEKLFF.

The sample holds many counts of this clonotype. The chain has TRBV5-1 and TRBJ1-6; D gene unclear. Germline lookup yields CDR1 SGHRS and CDR2 YFSETQ. The CDR3 runs 16 residues. V lost 4 bases to trimming and J lost 0 bases, with 11 bases between them. The CDR3 loop reads CASSPDARSYNSPLHF. CDR3 in DNA: TGCGCCAGCAGCCCCGACGCCCGCTCCTATAATTCACCCCTCCACTTT.

This clonotype was picked up many times. This chain joins TRBV5-4 and TRBJ1-6; D not resolved. Trimming took off 2 bases at V and 7 bases at J, with 4 bases between the two ends. Germline V lookup: CDR1 SGHNT, CDR2 YYREEE (reference sequence). The CDR3 has 12 amino acids. CDR3 amino acids: CASSFLNSPLHF. The DNA for the CDR3 is TGTGCCAGCAGCTTTCTGAATTCACCCCTCCACTTT.

This clonotype was detected many times. This sequence joins TRBV5-1 and TRBJ1-2; 10 bases are shared with TRBD1. The CDR3 sequence is 15 residues long. After removal of 2 bases from V and 6 bases from J, the junction contained 7 bases not matched to a gene. CDR1 and CDR2 (germline): SGHRS, YFSETQ. The CDR3 DNA reads as TGCGCCAGCAGCTTCGGACAGGGGGAAAGGGATGGCTACACCTTC. Translated, it gives CASSFGQGERDGYTF. Based on the CDR3 plus reference TRBV5-1 and TRBJ1-2, the full variable domain is KAGVTQTPRYLIKTRGQQVTLSCSPISGHRSVSWYQQTPGQGLQFLFEYFSETQRNKGNFPGRFSGRQFSNSRSEMNVSTLELGDSALYLCASSFGQGERDGYTFGSGTRLTVV.

The table lists this clonotype with many counts. The chain couples TRBV10-3 to TRBJ1-5, with unresolved D. CDR1 is ENHRY and CDR2 is SYGVKD in the germline V gene. The V and J ends lost 6 bases and 3 bases respectively, with 9 bases between them. The CDR3 spans 13 residues. The CDR3 loop reads CAIRPADNQPQHF. Here the CDR3 DNA reads TGTGCCATCAGGCCTGCGGACAATCAGCCCCAGCATTTT.

This clonotype was counted many times. V gene TRBV7-2 combines with J gene TRBJ1-1; D remains ambiguous. Germline CDR1 and CDR2: SGHTA and FQGNSA. Trimming removed 3 bases from V and 5 bases from J, with 10 bases in between. The CDR3 runs 13 residues. CDR3 region: CASSFSFRTEAFF. CDR3 nucleotide sequence: TGTGCCAGCAGCTTCTCCTTCCGTACTGAAGCTTTCTTT.

In its sample, this clonotype was seen many times. The gene calls are TRBV10-3 and TRBJ1-6; no definite D call. V lost 7 bases and J lost 0, with 7 bases in between. This CDR3 has 14 amino acids. Germline CDR1 ENHRY, CDR2 SYGVKD. For the CDR3, the DNA is TGTGCCATCAAAGAAAGCTCCTATAATTCACCCCTCCACTTT. This sequence encodes CAIKESSYNSPLHF.

This clonotype was counted many times. The chain uses TRBV6-5 and TRBJ2-5; D gene ambiguous. The ends were cut back, 0 bases at V and 4 bases at J, with 12 bases in the middle. Germline V gene lookup returns CDR1 MNHEY and CDR2 SVGAGI. CDR3 length: 15 amino acids. The CDR3 region is CASSYSGWNGETQYF. CDR3 bases: TGTGCCAGCAGTTACTCAGGGTGGAATGGAGAGACCCAGTACTTC.

This clonotype was observed at least ten times. The chain combines TRBV5-1 with TRBJ1-2; D perhaps matches TRBD1 (6 bases). The CDR3 is made up of 16 amino acids. Germline CDR1 and CDR2: SGHRS and YFSETQ. Trimming shortened V by 2 bases and J by 6 bases, and 20 bases separated the two germline ends. CDR3 DNA: TGCGCCAGCAGCTTAAATGTGGACCCGGGGGCGAATGGCTACACCTTC. Encoded protein: CASSLNVDPGANGYTF.

At least ten counts were recorded for this clonotype. This CDR3 is CASSYRETDTQYF. The CDR3 DNA sequence: TGTGCCAGCAGCTACAGGGAGACAGATACGCAGTATTTT. The J gene is TRBJ2-3, the V gene TRBV5-5, with D perhaps matching TRBD1 (6 bases). Trimming took off 3 bases at V and 3 bases at J, with 8 bases between the two ends. The CDR3 is 13 amino acids. CDR1 and CDR2 from the germline V gene are SGHKS and YYEKEE (reference sequence). Supplemented by reference TRBV5-5 and TRBJ2-3, the full variable domain reads DAGVTQSPTHLIKTRGQQVTLRCSPISGHKSVSWYQQVLGQGPQFIFQYYEKEERGRGNFPDRFSARQFPNYSSELNVNALLLGDSALYLCASSYRETDTQYFGPGTRLTVL.

This clonotype appeared many times. The rearrangement joins TRBV20-1 to TRBJ1-2; no reliable D call. The V and J ends lost 1 base and 3 bases respectively, with 12 bases between them. Germline V lookup: CDR1 DFQATT, CDR2 SNEGSKA (reference sequence). The CDR3 is made up of 14 amino acids. CDR3 amino acids: CSARVPASYYGYTF. The DNA for the CDR3 is TGCAGTGCTAGAGTGCCCGCCAGCTACTATGGCTACACCTTC.

This clonotype was counted ten times or more. This sequence joins TRBV20-1 and TRBJ2-5, with D unresolved. This CDR3 spans 11 amino acids. CDR1 is DFQATT, CDR2 SNEGSKA, per germline (reference sequence). Trimming took off 3 bases at V and 1 base at J, with 3 bases between the two ends. CDR3 sequence: CSASGQETQYF. The CDR3, as DNA: TGCAGTGCTAGCGGCCAAGAGACCCAGTACTTC.

This clonotype was recorded at least ten times. The chain combines TRBV15 with TRBJ2-3, with 10 bases that match TRBD2. The germline V gene has CDR1 LNHNV and CDR2 YYDKDF (reference sequence). V was pared by 3 bases and J by 6 bases, with 9 bases of the junction left unmatched. This CDR3 has 16 residues. CDR3 bases: TGTGCCACCAGCAGGGACAGCGGGGGGGCCTGGGATACGCAGTATTTT. Encoded protein: CATSRDSGGAWDTQYF.

In this sample, this clonotype turned up many times. Here the CDR3 reads CASSLVQGYGYTF. CDR3 DNA: TGTGCCAGCAGTTTGGTACAGGGCTATGGCTACACCTTC. The chain couples TRBV12-3 or TRBV12-4 to TRBJ1-2, with a weak D call TRBD1 (6 bases). V lost 3 bases and J 4 bases, leaving 9 bases between the germline ends. The CDR3 consists of 13 residues.

This clonotype occurred many times. V gene TRBV29-1 combines with J gene TRBJ2-1; 11 nucleotides align to TRBD2. The CDR3 sequence is 15 residues long. The V and J ends lost 7 bases and 0 bases, in that order; junction bases with no gene match: 5. Germline V gives CDR1 SQVTM, CDR2 ANQGSEA. Written as DNA, the CDR3 is TGCAGCGCCACCGGGACTAGCGGCTCCTACAATGAGCAGTTCTTC. This encodes CSATGTSGSYNEQFF.

The chain recombines TRBV7-9 with TRBJ1-2; D possibly corresponds to TRBD1 (5 bases). Germline V lookup: CDR1 SEHNR, CDR2 FQNEAQ (reference sequence). The CDR3 covers 13 residues. Trimming cost V 3 bases and J 8 bases, with 13 bases left between them. For the CDR3, the DNA is TGTGCCAGCAGCTTCGAGTCGGGGGGGGGCTACACCTTC. Its protein is CASSFESGGGYTF.

Ten or more counts support this clonotype. V usage is TRBV4-1 and J usage is TRBJ2-5; 8 nucleotides line up with TRBD2. The V and J ends lost 3 bases and 3 bases, in that order; junction bases with no gene match: 6. Germline V gene sequence: CDR1 MGHRA, CDR2 YSYEKL. The CDR3 has 15 residues. CDR3 in amino acids: CASSQWNSGEETQYF. CDR3 sequence (DNA): TGCGCCAGCAGCCAGTGGAATAGCGGGGAAGAGACCCAGTACTTC.

This clonotype has a count of ten or more. The chain joins TRBV9 to TRBJ1-2, with no clear D. CDR1 is SGDLS, CDR2 YYNGEE, per germline. Trimming cost V 4 bases and J 4 bases, with 14 bases left between them. This CDR3 is built from 14 residues. This CDR3 reads CASSTATASYGYTF. Here the CDR3 DNA reads TGTGCCAGCAGCACCGCAACAGCGAGCTATGGCTACACCTTC.